One sample yielded the 11 T cell receptor beta chains listed below, sequenced in a study of T-cell memory formation after mild COVID-19. TCRdb analysed the 5' RACE reads with MiXCR anew, one entry per CDR3 protein. The table includes 350,000 to 400,000 distinct CDR3 sequences, approximately 15% detected once. Sequenced input: PBMCs or a T cell subset sorted from them (not recorded which). The receptor source for this set is a man aged 18-30 years who had mild COVID-19 (a few samples of this study predate the infection). Cell type and time point are not known.

This clonotype was seen more than once but under ten times. This rearrangement joins TRBV5-1 to TRBJ2-1; D may correspond to TRBD1 or TRBD2 (6 bases each). CDR1 is SGHRS, CDR2 YFSETQ, per germline. Trimming left V 4 bases short and J 7 bases short, with 21 bases between. The CDR3 is 16 amino acids. For the CDR3, the DNA is TGCGCCAGCAGCCCGACCGGGGGCCAAGAAGGGAATGAGCAGTTCTTC. Its protein is CASSPTGGQEGNEQFF.

This clonotype was picked up a small number of times. The chain employs TRBV6-5 and TRBJ2-7; D tentatively fits TRBD1 or TRBD2 (5 bases each). The V end was cut by 7 bases, the J end by 0 bases, with 16 bases between. This CDR3 has 15 amino acids. The germline gives CDR1 MNHEY, CDR2 SVGAGI. CDR3 sequence (DNA): TGTGCCAGCATCATACCCGGGGCGAGCTCCTACGAGCAGTACGTC. Translated: CASIIPGASSYEQYV.

This clonotype was counted many times. V gene TRBV20-1 combines with J gene TRBJ1-5; 7 nucleotides match TRBD1. The CDR3 totals 12 residues. CDR1 is DFQATT, CDR2 SNEGSKA, per germline (reference sequence). V lost 5 bases to trimming and J lost 2 bases; unmatched junction nucleotides: 0. The CDR3 coding sequence is TGCAGTGCTGGGACAGGCAATCAGCCCCAGCATTTT. It is translated as CSAGTGNQPQHF.

This clonotype was seen only a few times. V is TRBV5-1 and J is TRBJ2-5; no firm D call. Germline V lookup: CDR1 SGHRS, CDR2 YFSETQ. Between the trimmed V and J ends, which lost 0 bases and 2 bases, there was a span of 11 bases. This CDR3 region has 15 residues. The CDR3 DNA reads TGCGCCAGCAGCTTGGTTGGACCCTATCAAGAGACCCAGTACTTC. It encodes CASSLVGPYQETQYF.

This clonotype turned up a few times. This chain links TRBV12-3 or TRBV12-4 with TRBJ2-2, with D perhaps being TRBD1 or TRBD2 (5 bases each). The CDR3 consists of 15 residues. V lost 5 bases to trimming and J lost 7 bases, with 17 bases between them. Written as DNA, the CDR3 is TGTGCCAGCAGTCAGGGACCCGCGGGTGTCGGGGAGCTGTTTTTT. Amino acids: CASSQGPAGVGELFF.

In this sample, this clonotype turned up a few times. V is TRBV4-1 and J is TRBJ2-1; D might be TRBD2 (6 bases). The CDR3 spans 14 residues. The V end was cut by 0 bases, the J end by 8 bases, with 11 bases between. The V gene's germline CDR1 is MGHRA and CDR2 YSYEKL. CDR3: CASSQDGEAYEQFF. The CDR3 region has the DNA TGCGCCAGCAGCCAAGACGGGGAGGCCTATGAGCAGTTCTTC.

This clonotype was counted a few times. The rearrangement uses TRBV11-2 and TRBJ1-2; TRBD1 matches 10 bases. This CDR3 region has 15 residues. J lost 3 bases, V lost 2 bases, and 3 bases had no gene match. The germline CDR1 and CDR2 sequences are SGHAT and FQNNGV. In nucleotides, the CDR3 is TGTGCCAGCAGCTTACAGGACAGGGGGGACTATGGCTACACCTTC. Amino acid sequence: CASSLQDRGDYGYTF.

This chain connects TRBV27 to TRBJ2-2; 8 nucleotides match TRBD2. Looked up from germline, CDR1 is MNHEY and CDR2 is SMNVEV (reference sequence). The CDR3 covers 16 residues. Germline trimming cut 3 bases from V and 4 bases from J; bases unmatched to any gene: 7. In DNA form, the CDR3 reads TGTGCCAGCAGTTTCCCCGCGGGGGGAATCACCGGGGAGCTGTTTTTT. It encodes CASSFPAGGITGELFF.

This clonotype was found a few times. This chain connects TRBV20-1 to TRBJ1-5; perhaps TRBD1 as D (5 bases). CDR3 length: 13 residues. Germline lookup yields CDR1 DFQATT and CDR2 SNEGSKA (reference sequence). Between the trimmed V and J ends, which lost 2 bases and 8 bases, there was a span of 13 bases. CDR3 sequence reads: CSARPWGGKPQHF. CDR3 nucleotide sequence: TGCAGTGCTAGACCATGGGGGGGGAAGCCCCAGCATTTT.

This clonotype was counted once. The chain couples TRBV12-3 or TRBV12-4 to TRBJ2-2, with 13 bases lining up with TRBD2. Losses at the gene ends were 4 bases for V and 1 base for J; bases not matched to a gene: 3. This CDR3 spans 17 amino acids. The CDR3 here is CASSSRLAGGNTGELFF. The CDR3 bases are TGTGCCAGCAGTTCCCGACTAGCGGGGGGGAACACCGGGGAGCTGTTTTTT.

CDR3 coding DNA: TGTGCCAGCAGCGCACAAACGGGACAGAGCTCCTACGAGCAGTACTTC. This encodes CASSAQTGQSSYEQYF. The rearrangement joins TRBV7-2 to TRBJ2-7; 7 bases match TRBD1. The CDR3 length is 16 residues. The J segment lost 0 bases and the V segment lost 5 bases, leaving 10 bases of the junction unmatched. The germline gives CDR1 SGHTA, CDR2 FQGNSA.